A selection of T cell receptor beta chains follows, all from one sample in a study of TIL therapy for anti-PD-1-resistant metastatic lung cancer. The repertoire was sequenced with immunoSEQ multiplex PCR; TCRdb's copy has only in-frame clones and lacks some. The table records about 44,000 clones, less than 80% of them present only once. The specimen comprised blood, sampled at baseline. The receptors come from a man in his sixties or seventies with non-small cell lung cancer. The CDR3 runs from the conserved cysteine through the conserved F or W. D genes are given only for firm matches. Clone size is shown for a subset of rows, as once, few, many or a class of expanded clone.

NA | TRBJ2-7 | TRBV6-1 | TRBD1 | TGTGCCAGCAGAGAACCCCGGACAGGGGTCCACGAGCAGTACTTC | CASREPRTGVHEQYF
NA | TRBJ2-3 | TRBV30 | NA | TGTGCCTGGAGTGGCGGCGGGAAAGGATCAGATACGCAGTATTTT | CAWSGGGKGSDTQYF
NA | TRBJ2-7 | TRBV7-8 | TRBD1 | TGTGCCAGCAGCTTAGACAGGGGGCCCTACGAGCAGTACTTC | CASSLDRGPYEQYF
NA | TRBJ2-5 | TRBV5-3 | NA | TGTGCCAGAAGCATACGGGAGACCCAGTACTTC | CARSIRETQYF
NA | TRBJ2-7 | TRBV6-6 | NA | TGTGCCAGCAACCCAACCGCTAACTCCTACGAGCAGTACTTC | CASNPTANSYEQYF
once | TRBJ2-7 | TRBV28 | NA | TGTGCCAGCAGTCCCCGGACTAACTACTACGAGCAGTACTTC | CASSPRTNYYEQYF
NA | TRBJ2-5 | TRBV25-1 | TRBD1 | TGTGCCAGCAGTGTTGGGACAGGGGTGGGGCAAGAGACCCAGTACTTC | CASSVGTGVGQETQYF
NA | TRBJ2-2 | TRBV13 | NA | TGTGCCAGCAGCCATAGGGCGACAGGGAACACCGGGGAGCTGTTTTTT | CASSHRATGNTGELFF
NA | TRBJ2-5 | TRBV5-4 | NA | TGTGCCAGCAGCTTACAGGGGGCGGGAGGGGAGACCCAGTACTTC | CASSLQGAGGETQYF
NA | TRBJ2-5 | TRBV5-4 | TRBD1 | TGTGCCAGCAGCTTCCAGGGGGCCCCCCAAGAGACCCAGTACTTC | CASSFQGAPQETQYF
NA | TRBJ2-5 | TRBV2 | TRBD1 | TGTGCCAGCAGTGGAGAACAGGGGTCACTAGGGGAGACCCAGTACTTC | CASSGEQGSLGETQYF
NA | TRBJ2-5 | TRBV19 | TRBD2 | TGTGCCAGTAGTGCACTAGCGGGAGGACGTCCATACTTC | CASSALAGGRPYF
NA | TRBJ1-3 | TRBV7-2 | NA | TGTGCCAGCAGCTTGGGGACTTACTCCTCTGGAAACACCATATATTTT | CASSLGTYSSGNTIYF
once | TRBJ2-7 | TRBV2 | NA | TGTGCCAGCAGTGAAGAGGGGGTAGGGTACGAGCAGTACTTC | CASSEEGVGYEQYF
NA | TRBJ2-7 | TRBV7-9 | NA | TGTGCCAGCAGCTTATACCAGGGTACGTCCTACGAGCAGTACTTC | CASSLYQGTSYEQYF
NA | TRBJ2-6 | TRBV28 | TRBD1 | TGTGCCAGCAGGGAGGACAGGACCTCTGGGGCCAACGTCCTGACTTTC | CASREDRTSGANVLTF
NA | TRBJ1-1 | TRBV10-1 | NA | TGCGCCAGCTCAGGGGACATGAACACTGAAGCTTTCTTT | CASSGDMNTEAFF
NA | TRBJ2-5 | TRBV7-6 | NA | TGTGCCAGCAGCTCCCGGGCAGGGTTGGGTTTTAGGGAGACCCAGTACTTC | CASSSRAGLGFRETQYF
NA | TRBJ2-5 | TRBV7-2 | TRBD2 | TGTGCCAGCAGCTTAGTAGCGGGAGGGCCCCAAGAGACCCAGTACTTC | CASSLVAGGPQETQYF
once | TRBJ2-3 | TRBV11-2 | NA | TGTGCCAGCAGCTTCTTCCGCGGGGCCACAGATACGCAGTATTTT | CASSFFRGATDTQYF
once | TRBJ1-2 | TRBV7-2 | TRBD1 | TGTGCCAGCAGCCGTGTGGGACAGGGAACCTCTCCTGGCTACACCTTC | CASSRVGQGTSPGYTF
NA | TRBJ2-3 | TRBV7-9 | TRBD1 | TGTGCCAGCAGCCCCACAGGGGCGCTCACAGATACGCAGTATTTT | CASSPTGALTDTQYF
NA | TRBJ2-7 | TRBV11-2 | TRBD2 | TGTGCCAGCAGCTTGAATAGCGGGAGCTCCTACGAGCAGTACTTC | CASSLNSGSSYEQYF
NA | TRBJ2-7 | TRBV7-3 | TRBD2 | TGTGCCAGCAGCCCAGGGGGGACTAGCGGGAAGTACGAGCAGTACTTC | CASSPGGTSGKYEQYF
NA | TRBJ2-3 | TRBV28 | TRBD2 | TGTGCCAGCAGTTTCTCGTGGCGGGAGGTACCCACAGATACGCAGTATTTT | CASSFSWREVPTDTQYF
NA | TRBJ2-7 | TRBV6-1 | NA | TGTGCCAGCAGTGGAGCGGGCGACCTGGGCTTC | CASSGAGDLGF
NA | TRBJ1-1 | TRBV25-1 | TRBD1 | TGTGCCAGCAGTGTGTGGTACCCGGGACAGGGTACTTTCTTT | CASSVWYPGQGTFF
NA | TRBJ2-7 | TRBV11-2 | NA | TGTGCCAGCAGCTTAGAAAGGGAAATCTACTACGAGCAGTACTTC | CASSLEREIYYEQYF
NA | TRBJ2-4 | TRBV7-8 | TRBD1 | TGTGCCAGCAGCTTGGGGAAGGGGGCTGGGAACATTCAGTACTTC | CASSLGKGAGNIQYF
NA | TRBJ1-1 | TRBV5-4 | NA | TGTGCCAGCAGGGGGGGCGGTACGGTGAACACTGAAGCTTTCTTT | CASRGGGTVNTEAFF
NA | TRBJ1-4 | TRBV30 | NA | TGTGCCTGGCCCCATACAGGGCCCGATGAAAAACTGTTTTTT | CAWPHTGPDEKLFF
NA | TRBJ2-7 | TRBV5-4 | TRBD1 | TGTGCCAGCAGCTTTCCCGGGGACAGGGCCTACGAGCAGTACTTC | CASSFPGDRAYEQYF
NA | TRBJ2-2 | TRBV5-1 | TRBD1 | TGCGCCAGCAGCCCGGGACAGGCTAAGACCGGGGAGCTGTTTTTT | CASSPGQAKTGELFF
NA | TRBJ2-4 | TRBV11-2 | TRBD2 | TGTGCCAGCAGCTCAATGGGGGGACTAGCGATAAACATTCAGTACTTC | CASSSMGGLAINIQYF
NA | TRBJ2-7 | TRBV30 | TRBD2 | TGTGCCTGGAGCCCCTTTCGGGGGGTCGTCGAGCAGTACTTC | CAWSPFRGVVEQYF
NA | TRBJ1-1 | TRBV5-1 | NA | TGCGCCAGCAGCTTCAATTCAGGGGCTGAAACTGAAGCTTTCTTT | CASSFNSGAETEAFF
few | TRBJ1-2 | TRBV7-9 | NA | TGTGCCAGCAGCTTAGCTTTCGGACTGGGCTATGGCTACACCTTC | CASSLAFGLGYGYTF
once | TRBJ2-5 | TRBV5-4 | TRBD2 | TGTGCCAGCAGCGTAGCGGGAGGAGGAGAGACCCAGTACTTC | CASSVAGGGETQYF
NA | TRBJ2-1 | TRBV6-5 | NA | TGTGCCAGCAGTTGGACTGAACAGATCAACGTCAATGAGCAGTTCTTC | CASSWTEQINVNEQFF
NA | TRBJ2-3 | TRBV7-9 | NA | TGTGCCAGCAGCTTCCAGCGGGCCTCAGATACGCAGTATTTT | CASSFQRASDTQYF
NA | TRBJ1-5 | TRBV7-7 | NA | TGTGCTAGCAGCTTAGGGTCTCACAGGTATAATCAGCCCCAGCATTTT | CASSLGSHRYNQPQHF
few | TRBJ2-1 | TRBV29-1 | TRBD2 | TGCAGCGTGGAGACTAGCGGGCGCTACAATGAGCAGTTCTTC | CSVETSGRYNEQFF
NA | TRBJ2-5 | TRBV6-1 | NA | TGTGCCAGCAAAGGGGTGGAGACCCAGTACTTC | CASKGVETQYF
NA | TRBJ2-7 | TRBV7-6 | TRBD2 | TGTGCCAGCAGCCTCGGGACTAGTAACGAGCAGTACTTC | CASSLGTSNEQYF
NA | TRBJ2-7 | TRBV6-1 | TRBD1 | TGTGCCAGCAGTGAGCGGACAGGGATAACCTACGAGCAGTACTTC | CASSERTGITYEQYF
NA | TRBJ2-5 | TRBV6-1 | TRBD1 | TGTGCCAGCAGTGAGCAGCAGGGGGCAGAGACCCAGTACTTC | CASSEQQGAETQYF